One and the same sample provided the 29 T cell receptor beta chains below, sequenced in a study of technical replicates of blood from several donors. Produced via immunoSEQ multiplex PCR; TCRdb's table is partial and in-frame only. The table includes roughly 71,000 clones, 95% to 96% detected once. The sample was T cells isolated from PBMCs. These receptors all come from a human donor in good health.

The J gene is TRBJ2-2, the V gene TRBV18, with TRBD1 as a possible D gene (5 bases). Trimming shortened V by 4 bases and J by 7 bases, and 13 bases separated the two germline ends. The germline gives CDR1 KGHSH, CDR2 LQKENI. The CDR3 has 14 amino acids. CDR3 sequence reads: CASSRSDNGGELFF. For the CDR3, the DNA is TGTGCCAGCTCACGCTCGGACAATGGCGGGGAGCTGTTTTTT.

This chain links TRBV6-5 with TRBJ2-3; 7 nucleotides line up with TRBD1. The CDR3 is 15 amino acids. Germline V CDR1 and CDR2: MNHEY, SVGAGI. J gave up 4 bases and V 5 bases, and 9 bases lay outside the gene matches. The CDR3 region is CASSKKGQGADTQYF. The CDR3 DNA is TGTGCCAGCAGTAAAAAGGGGCAGGGGGCAGATACGCAGTATTTT.

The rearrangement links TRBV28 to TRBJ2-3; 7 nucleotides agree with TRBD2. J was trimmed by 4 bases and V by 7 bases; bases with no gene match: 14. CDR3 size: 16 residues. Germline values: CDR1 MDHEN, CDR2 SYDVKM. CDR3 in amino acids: CASNIPTGGNADTQYF. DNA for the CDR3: TGTGCCAGCAATATACCCACGGGAGGAAATGCAGATACGCAGTATTTT.

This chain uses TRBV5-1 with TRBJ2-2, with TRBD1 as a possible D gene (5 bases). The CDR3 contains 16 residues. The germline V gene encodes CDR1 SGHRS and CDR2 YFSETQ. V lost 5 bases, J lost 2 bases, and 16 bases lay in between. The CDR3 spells CASSLGAQANTGELFF. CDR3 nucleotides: TGCGCCAGCAGTCTGGGTGCACAGGCTAACACCGGGGAGCTGTTTTTT. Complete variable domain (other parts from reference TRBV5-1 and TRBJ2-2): KAGVTQTPRYLIKTRGQQVTLSCSPISGHRSVSWYQQTPGQGLQFLFEYFSETQRNKGNFPGRFSGRQFSNSRSEMNVSTLELGDSALYLCASSLGAQANTGELFFGEGSRLTVL.

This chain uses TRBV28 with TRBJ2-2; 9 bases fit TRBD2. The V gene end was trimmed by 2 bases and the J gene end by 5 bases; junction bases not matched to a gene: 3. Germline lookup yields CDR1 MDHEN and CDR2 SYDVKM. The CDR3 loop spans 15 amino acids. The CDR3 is CASSLPLAGTGELFF. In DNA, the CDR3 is TGTGCCAGCAGTTTACCACTAGCGGGTACCGGGGAGCTGTTTTTT. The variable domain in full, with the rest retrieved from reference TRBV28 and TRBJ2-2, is DVKVTQSSRYLVKRTGEKVFLECVQDMDHENMFWYRQDPGLGLRLIYFSYDVKMKEKGDIPEGYSVSREKKERFSLILESASTNQTSMYLCASSLPLAGTGELFFGEGSRLTVL.

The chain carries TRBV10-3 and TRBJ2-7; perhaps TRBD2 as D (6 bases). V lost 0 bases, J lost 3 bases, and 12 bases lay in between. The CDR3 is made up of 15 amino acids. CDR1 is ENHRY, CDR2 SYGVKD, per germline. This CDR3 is CAISESTGAVYEQYF. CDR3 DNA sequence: TGTGCCATCAGTGAGTCAACGGGAGCGGTCTACGAGCAGTACTTC.

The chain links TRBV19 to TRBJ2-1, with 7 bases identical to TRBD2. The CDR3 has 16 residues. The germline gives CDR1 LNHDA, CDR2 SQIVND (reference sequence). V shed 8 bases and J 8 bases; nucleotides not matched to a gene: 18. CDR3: CASRGVWEGSAHEQFF. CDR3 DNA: TGTGCCAGTCGGGGGGTGTGGGAGGGTTCGGCTCATGAGCAGTTCTTC.

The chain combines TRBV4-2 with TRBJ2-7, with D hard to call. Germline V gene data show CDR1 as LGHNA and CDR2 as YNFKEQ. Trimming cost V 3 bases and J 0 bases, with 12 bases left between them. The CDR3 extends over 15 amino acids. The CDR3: CASSHHSTASYEQYF. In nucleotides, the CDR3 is TGTGCCAGCAGCCACCACAGTACAGCCTCCTACGAGCAGTACTTC.

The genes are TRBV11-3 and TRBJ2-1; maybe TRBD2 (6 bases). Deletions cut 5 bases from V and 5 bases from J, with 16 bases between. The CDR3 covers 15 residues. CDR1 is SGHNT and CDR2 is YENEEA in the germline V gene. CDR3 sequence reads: CASSPRGGENNEQFF. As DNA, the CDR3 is TGTGCCAGCAGCCCTCGGGGCGGGGAGAACAATGAGCAGTTCTTC. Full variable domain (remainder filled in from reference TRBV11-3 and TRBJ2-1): EAGVVQSPRYKIIEKKQPVAFWCNPISGHNTLYWYLQNLGQGPELLIRYENEEAVDDSQLPKDRFSAERLKGVDSTLKIQPAELGDSAVYLCASSPRGGENNEQFFGPGTRLTVL.

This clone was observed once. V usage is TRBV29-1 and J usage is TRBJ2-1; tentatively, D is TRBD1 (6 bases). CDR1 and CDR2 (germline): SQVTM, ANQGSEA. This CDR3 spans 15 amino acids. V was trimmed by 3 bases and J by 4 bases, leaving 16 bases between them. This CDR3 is CSVDAGRGNYNEQFF. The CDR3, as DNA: TGCAGCGTTGATGCCGGCAGGGGCAATTACAATGAGCAGTTCTTC.

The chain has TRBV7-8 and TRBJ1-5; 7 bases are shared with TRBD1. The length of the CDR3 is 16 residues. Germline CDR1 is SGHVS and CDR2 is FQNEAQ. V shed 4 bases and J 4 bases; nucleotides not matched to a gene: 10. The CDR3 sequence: CASSSRTGLRNQPQHF. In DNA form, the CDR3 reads TGTGCCAGCAGCTCCCGGACAGGTCTAAGGAATCAGCCCCAGCATTTT.

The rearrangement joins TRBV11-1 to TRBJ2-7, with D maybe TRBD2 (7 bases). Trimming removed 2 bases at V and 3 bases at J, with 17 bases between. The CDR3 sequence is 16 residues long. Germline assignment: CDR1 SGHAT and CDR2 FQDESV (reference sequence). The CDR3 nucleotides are TGTGCCAGCAGCTTAAGACGGGGGGACAAACACTACGAGCAGTACTTC. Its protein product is CASSLRRGDKHYEQYF.

The CDR3 DNA is TGTGCCAGCAGTTTGGGACAGGGAGACTATGGCTACACCTTC. Protein: CASSLGQGDYGYTF. This chain links TRBV28 with TRBJ1-2, with TRBD1 matching over 9 bases. CDR3 length: 14 amino acids. Germline V lookup: CDR1 MDHEN, CDR2 SYDVKM. V lost 3 bases and J lost 3; bases outside the gene matches: 2.

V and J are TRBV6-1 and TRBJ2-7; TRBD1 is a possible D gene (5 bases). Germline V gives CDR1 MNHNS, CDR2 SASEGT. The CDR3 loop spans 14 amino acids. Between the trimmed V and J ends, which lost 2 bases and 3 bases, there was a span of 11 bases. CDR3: CASSEQSRVYEQYF. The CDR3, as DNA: TGTGCCAGCAGTGAACAGAGCAGGGTCTACGAGCAGTACTTC.

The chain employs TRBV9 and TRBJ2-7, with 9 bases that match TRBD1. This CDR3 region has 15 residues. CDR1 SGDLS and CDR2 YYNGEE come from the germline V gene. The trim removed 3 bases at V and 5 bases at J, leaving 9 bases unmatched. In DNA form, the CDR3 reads TGTGCCAGCAGCGGAACCCGGGACAGGGCTCACGAGCAGTACTTC. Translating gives CASSGTRDRAHEQYF. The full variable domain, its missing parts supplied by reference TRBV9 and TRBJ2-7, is DSGVTQTPKHLITATGQRVTLRCSPRSGDLSVYWYQQSLDQGLQFLIQYYNGEERAKGNILERFSAQQFPDLHSELNLSSLELGDSALYFCASSGTRDRAHEQYFGPGTRLTVT.

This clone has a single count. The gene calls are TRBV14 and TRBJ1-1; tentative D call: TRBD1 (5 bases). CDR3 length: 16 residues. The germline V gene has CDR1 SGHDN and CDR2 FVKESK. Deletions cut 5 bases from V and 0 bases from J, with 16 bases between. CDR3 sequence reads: CASSDLRQSMNTEAFF. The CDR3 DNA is TGTGCCAGCAGCGACCTTAGACAGAGCATGAACACTGAAGCTTTCTTT.

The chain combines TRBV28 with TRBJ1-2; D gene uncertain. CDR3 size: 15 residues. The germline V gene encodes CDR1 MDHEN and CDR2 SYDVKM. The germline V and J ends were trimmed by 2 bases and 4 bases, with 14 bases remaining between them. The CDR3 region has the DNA TGTGCCAGCAGTTTACCAGGATCGGTCGCCTATGGCTACACCTTC. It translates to CASSLPGSVAYGYTF.

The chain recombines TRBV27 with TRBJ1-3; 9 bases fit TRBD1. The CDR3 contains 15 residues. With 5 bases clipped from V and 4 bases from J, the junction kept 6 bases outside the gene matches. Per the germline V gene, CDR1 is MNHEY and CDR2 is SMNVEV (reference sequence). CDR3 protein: CASSPRTGVGNTIYF. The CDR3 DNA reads TGTGCCAGCAGTCCCCGGACAGGGGTCGGAAACACCATATATTTT.

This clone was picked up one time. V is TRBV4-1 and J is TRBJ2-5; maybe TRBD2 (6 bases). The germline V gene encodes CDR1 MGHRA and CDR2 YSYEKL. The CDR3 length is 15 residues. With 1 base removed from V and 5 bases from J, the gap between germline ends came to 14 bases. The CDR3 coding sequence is TGCGCCAGCAGCCAAGCGACTAGGGACGTGGAGACCCAGTACTTC. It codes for CASSQATRDVETQYF.

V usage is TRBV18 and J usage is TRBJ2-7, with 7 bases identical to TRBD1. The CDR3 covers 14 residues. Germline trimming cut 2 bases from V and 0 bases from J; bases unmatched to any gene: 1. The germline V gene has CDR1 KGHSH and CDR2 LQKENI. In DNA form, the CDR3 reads TGTGCCAGCTCACCAAGGGACAGCTCCTACGAGCAGTACTTC. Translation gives CASSPRDSSYEQYF.

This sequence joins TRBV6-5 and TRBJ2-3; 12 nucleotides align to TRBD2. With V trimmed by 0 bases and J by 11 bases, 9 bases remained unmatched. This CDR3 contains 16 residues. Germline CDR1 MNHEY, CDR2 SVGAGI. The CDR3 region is CASSYSRLAGVEGQYF. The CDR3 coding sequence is TGTGCCAGCAGTTACTCTAGACTAGCGGGAGTCGAGGGGCAGTATTTT.

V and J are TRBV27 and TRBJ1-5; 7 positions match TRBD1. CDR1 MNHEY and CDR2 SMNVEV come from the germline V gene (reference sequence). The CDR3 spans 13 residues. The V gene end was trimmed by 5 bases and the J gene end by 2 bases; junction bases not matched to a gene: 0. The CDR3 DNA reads TGTGCCAGCAGTCAGGGGGGCAATCAGCCCCAGCATTTT. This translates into CASSQGGNQPQHF.

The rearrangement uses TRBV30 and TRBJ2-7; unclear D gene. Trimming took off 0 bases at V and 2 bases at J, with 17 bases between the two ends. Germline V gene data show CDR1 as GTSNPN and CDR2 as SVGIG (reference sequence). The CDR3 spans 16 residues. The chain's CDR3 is CAWSVPSRSFTYEQYF. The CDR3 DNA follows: TGTGCCTGGAGTGTACCTTCTAGATCATTTACCTACGAGCAGTACTTC.

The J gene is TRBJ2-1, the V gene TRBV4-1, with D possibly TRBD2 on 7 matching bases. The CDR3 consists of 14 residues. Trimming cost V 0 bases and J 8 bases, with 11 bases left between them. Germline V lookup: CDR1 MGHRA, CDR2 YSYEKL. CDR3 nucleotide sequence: TGCGCCAGCAGCCAAGATGGAGGGGGGGATGAGCAGTTCTTC. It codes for CASSQDGGGDEQFF.

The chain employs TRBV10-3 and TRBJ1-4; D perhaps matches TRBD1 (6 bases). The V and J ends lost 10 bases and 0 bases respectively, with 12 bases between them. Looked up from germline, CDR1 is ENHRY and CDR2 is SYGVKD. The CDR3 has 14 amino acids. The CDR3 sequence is CATGEGATNEKLFF. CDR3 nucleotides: TGTGCCACAGGGGAGGGGGCAACTAATGAAAAACTGTTTTTT.

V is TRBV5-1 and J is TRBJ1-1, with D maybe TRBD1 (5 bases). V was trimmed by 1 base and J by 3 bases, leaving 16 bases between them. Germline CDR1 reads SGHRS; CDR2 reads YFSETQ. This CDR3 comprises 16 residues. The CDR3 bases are TGCGCCAGCAGCTTGAATGGGGCAGATTTTTACACTGAAGCTTTCTTT. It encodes CASSLNGADFYTEAFF.

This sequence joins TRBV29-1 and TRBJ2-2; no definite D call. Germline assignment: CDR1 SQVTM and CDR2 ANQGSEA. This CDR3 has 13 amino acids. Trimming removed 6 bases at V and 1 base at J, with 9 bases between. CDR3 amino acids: CSVPRQNTGELFF. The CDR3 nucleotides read TGCAGCGTCCCCCGACAGAACACCGGGGAGCTGTTTTTT.

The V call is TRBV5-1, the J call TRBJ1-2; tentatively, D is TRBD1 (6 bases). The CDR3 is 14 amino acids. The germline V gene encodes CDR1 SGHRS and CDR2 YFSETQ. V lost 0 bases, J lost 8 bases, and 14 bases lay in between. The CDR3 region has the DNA TGCGCCAGCAGCTTGGAGGGGGAAGGAAGGGGCTACACCTTC. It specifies CASSLEGEGRGYTF.

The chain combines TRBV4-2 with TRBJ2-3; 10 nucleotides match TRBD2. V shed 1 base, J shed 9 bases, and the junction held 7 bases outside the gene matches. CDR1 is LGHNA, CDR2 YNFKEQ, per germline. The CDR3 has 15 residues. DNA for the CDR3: TGTGCCAGCAGCCAAGCAAGCGGGGGGGTGGAGACGCAGTATTTT. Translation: CASSQASGGVETQYF.